Following are 8 T cell receptor beta chains from one sample sequenced in a study of blood T cell repertoires in COVID-19. Profiled with immunoSEQ multiplex PCR; TCRdb holds only in-frame clones, not every one. The data show some 190,000 clones, 88% seen once. The sequenced material came from peripheral blood. The receptors here all came from a human donor in a cohort sampled during active COVID-19.

The CDR3 nucleotides are TGTGCCAGCAGCATAATGGGGGCGATTAATTCACCCCTCCACTTT. Translated: CASSIMGAINSPLHF. The J gene is TRBJ1-6, the V gene TRBV7-8, with D possibly being TRBD1 (6 bases). V was trimmed by 5 bases and J by 6 bases, leaving 14 bases between them. The CDR3 contains 15 residues. CDR1 and CDR2 (germline): SGHVS, FQNEAQ.

The rearrangement uses TRBV2 and TRBJ1-4, with 8 bases lining up with TRBD1. There are 17 residues in the CDR3. The J segment lost 5 bases and the V segment lost 0 bases, leaving 8 bases of the junction unmatched. Germline V lookup: CDR1 SNHLY, CDR2 FYNNEI. CDR3 DNA sequence: TGTGCCAGCAGTGAAGCCCGCGGACAGGGAATAAATGAAAAACTGTTTTTT. Translation gives CASSEARGQGINEKLFF.

The J gene is TRBJ2-6, the V gene TRBV7-2, with no clear D. The CDR3 loop spans 15 amino acids. Trimming pared 7 bases from V and 0 bases from J, leaving 10 bases between. Germline assignment: CDR1 SGHTA and CDR2 FQGNSA. The CDR3 protein is CASTTASSGANVLTF. The CDR3 DNA is TGTGCCAGCACCACCGCTAGCTCTGGGGCCAACGTCCTGACTTTC.

The chain uses TRBV25-1 and TRBJ1-2, with D tentatively TRBD1 (6 bases). Per germline, CDR1 MGHDK and CDR2 SYGVNS. V was pared by 5 bases and J by 6 bases, with 10 bases between. This CDR3 contains 12 residues. The CDR3 DNA reads as TGTGCCAGCAGTTCGGCAGGGGATGGCTACACCTTC. Translating gives CASSSAGDGYTF.

In DNA, the CDR3 is TGCGCCAGCAGAAATGAGGGATCTGGAAACACCATATATTTT. Encoded protein: CASRNEGSGNTIYF. The J gene is TRBJ1-3, the V gene TRBV5-1; D is ambiguous. Germline CDR1 is SGHRS and CDR2 is YFSETQ. Trimming stripped 5 bases from V and 1 base from J, with 10 bases between. There are 14 residues in the CDR3.

V is TRBV5-4 and J is TRBJ2-3; D is possibly TRBD2 (7 bases). Germline lookup yields CDR1 SGHNT and CDR2 YYREEE (reference sequence). The CDR3 runs 14 residues. Trimming took off 4 bases at V and 4 bases at J, with 13 bases between the two ends. Written as DNA, the CDR3 is TGTGCCAGCAGCACGAAGGGGGGGGCAGATACGCAGTATTTT. Amino acid sequence: CASSTKGGADTQYF.

V is TRBV30 and J is TRBJ1-2; D uncertain. Trimming left V 1 base short and J 4 bases short, with 7 bases between. Germline assignment: CDR1 GTSNPN and CDR2 SVGIG (reference sequence). This CDR3 has 12 amino acids. The CDR3 DNA is TGTGCCTGGAGTGGTTCTATCTATGGCTACACCTTC. Its protein is CAWSGSIYGYTF.

V gene TRBV20-1 combines with J gene TRBJ2-3; the match to TRBD2 covers 8 bases. The CDR3 runs 14 residues. Germline CDR1 reads DFQATT; CDR2 reads SNEGSKA (reference sequence). V was clipped by 3 bases and J by 1 base; unmatched bases: 3. CDR3 sequence (DNA): TGCAGTGCTAGTTACGGGGGGGGCACAGATACGCAGTATTTT. This sequence encodes CSASYGGGTDTQYF.